The source of this T cell receptor beta chain is a study of OX40 agonist ivuxolimab in advanced cancers. Looking at the study overall: Each dose-escalation patient presented with hepatocellular carcinoma, melanoma, renal cell or head and neck cancer.

Data came from immunoSEQ multiplex PCR; TCRdb stores just in-frame clones and leaves some out. Of 70,000 to 95,000 clones listed, roughly 83% are singletons. There are 13 residues in the CDR3. The V and J ends lost 7 bases and 4 bases respectively, with 13 bases between them. CDR1 is SQVTM and CDR2 is ANQGSEA in the germline V gene. V and J are TRBV29-1 and TRBJ1-4; weak D call: TRBD1 (6 bases). The material was CD4+ or CD8+ T cells sorted from blood, obtained in a trial of the OX40 agonist ivuxolimab. The TCR was taken from an adult with an advanced solid tumor such as melanoma, head and neck, liver or kidney cancer. The CDR3 loop reads CSARRTDNEKLFF. DNA of the CDR3: TGCAGCGCCCGAAGGACAGATAATGAAAAACTGTTTTTT. The whole variable domain, filled in from reference TRBV29-1 and TRBJ1-4, reads SAVISQKPSRDICQRGTSLTIQCQVDSQVTMMFWYRQQPGQSLTLIATANQGSEATYESGFVIDKFPISRPNLTFSTLTVSNMSPEDSSIYLCSARRTDNEKLFFGSGTQLSVL.